The clone carrying this T cell receptor beta chain was counted at least ten times. What it recognizes is unknown. This sample was taken from a study of Graves' ophthalmopathy and Graves' hyperthyroidism. Findings and caveats of the study: In blood appeared most of the expanded thyroid clonotypes whose frequency exceeded 0.001. Between ophthalmopathy and stable hyperthyroidism, a 13-signature model drew a separation with around 88% sensitivity and less than 83% specificity. The model reached roughly 70% sensitivity and roughly 76% specificity for predicting ophthalmopathy progression.

This CDR3 has 14 amino acids. Looked up from germline, CDR1 is SGHKS and CDR2 is YYEKEE (reference sequence). V was cut by 4 bases and J by 6 bases, with 17 bases left in between. RNA served as the template for amplifying TCR beta CDR3 regions. An opening RT-PCR round employed HTBI primers and preceded a second-round multiplex PCR. TCRdb re-called the multiplex PCR reads with MiXCR, one entry per CDR3 protein. The sample includes over a million distinct CDR3 sequences, 36% of them seen just once. Sequenced sample: peripheral blood or thyroid tissue (not recorded which). The V call is TRBV5-5, the J call TRBJ2-7; D may be TRBD1 (6 bases). This TCR derives from an adult man with Graves' hyperthyroidism. The chain's CDR3 is CASSDDRTTLEQYF. The CDR3 DNA is TGTGCCAGCAGCGATGACAGGACAACCCTCGAGCAGTACTTC.